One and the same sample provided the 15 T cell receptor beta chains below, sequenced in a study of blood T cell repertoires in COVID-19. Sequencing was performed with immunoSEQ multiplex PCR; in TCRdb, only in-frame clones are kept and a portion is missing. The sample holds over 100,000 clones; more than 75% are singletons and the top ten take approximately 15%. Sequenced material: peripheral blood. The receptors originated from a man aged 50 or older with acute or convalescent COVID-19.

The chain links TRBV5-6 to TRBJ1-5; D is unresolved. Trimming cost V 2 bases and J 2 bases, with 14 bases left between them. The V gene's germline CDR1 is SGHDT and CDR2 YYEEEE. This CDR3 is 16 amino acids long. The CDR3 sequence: CASSFGFEGGNQPQHF. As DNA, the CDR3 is TGTGCCAGCAGCTTCGGATTCGAGGGTGGCAATCAGCCCCAGCATTTT.

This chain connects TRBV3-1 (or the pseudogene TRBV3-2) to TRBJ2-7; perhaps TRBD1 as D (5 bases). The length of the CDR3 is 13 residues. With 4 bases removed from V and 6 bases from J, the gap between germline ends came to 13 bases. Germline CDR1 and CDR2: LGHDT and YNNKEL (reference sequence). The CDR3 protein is CASSPARGGEQYF. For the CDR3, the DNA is TGTGCCAGCAGCCCGGCTAGGGGCGGCGAGCAGTACTTC.

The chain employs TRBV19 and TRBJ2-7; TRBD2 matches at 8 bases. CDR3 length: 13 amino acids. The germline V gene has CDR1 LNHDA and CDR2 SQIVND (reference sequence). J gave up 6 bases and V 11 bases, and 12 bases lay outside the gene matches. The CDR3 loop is CAVGGGLVFEQYF. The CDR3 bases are TGTGCCGTAGGCGGGGGACTAGTCTTCGAGCAGTACTTC.

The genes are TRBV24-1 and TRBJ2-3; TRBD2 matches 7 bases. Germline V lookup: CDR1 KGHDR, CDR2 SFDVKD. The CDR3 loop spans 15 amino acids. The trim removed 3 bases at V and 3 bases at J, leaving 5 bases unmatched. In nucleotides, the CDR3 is TGTGCCACCAGTGATAGCGGGAAGCCGACAGATACGCAGTATTTT. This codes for CATSDSGKPTDTQYF.

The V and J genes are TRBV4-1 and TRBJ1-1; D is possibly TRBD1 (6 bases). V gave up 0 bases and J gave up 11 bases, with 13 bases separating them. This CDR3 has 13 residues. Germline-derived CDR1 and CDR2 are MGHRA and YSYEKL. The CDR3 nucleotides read TGCGCCAGCAGCCAAGATGAGGGGGTTGGGGCTTTCTTT. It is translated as CASSQDEGVGAFF.

The CDR3 DNA follows: TGTGCCAGCAGTTTCGGGACAGTCTACAATGAGCAGTTCTTC. As protein: CASSFGTVYNEQFF. The rearrangement links TRBV28 to TRBJ2-1; 7 bases align to TRBD1. Trimming removed 3 bases from V and 3 bases from J; junction bases left unmatched: 2. This CDR3 region has 14 residues. CDR1 is MDHEN, CDR2 SYDVKM, per germline.

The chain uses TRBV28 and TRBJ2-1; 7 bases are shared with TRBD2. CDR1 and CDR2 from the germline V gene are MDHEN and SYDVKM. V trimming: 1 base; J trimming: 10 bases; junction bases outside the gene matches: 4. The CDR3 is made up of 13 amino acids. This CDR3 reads CASSLYTSDEQFF. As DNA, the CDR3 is TGTGCCAGCAGTTTATATACTAGCGACGAGCAGTTCTTC.

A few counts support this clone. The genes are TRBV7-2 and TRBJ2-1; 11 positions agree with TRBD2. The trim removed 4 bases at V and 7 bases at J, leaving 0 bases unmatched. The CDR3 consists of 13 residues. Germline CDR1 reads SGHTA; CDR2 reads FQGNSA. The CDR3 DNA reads TGTGCCAGCAGCTGGACTAGCGGGAATGAGCAGTTCTTC. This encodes CASSWTSGNEQFF.

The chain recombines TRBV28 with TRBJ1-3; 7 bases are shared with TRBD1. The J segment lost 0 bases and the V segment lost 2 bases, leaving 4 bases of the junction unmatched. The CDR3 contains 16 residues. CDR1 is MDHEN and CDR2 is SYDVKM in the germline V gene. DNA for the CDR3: TGTGCCAGCAGTTTACCTGGGACAGTCTCTGGAAACACCATATATTTT. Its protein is CASSLPGTVSGNTIYF.

DNA for the CDR3: TGCAGCGTTGTCGTACGGGGCTCCTACAATGAGCAGTTCTTC. Protein: CSVVVRGSYNEQFF. The rearrangement links TRBV29-1 to TRBJ2-1; D perhaps matches TRBD2 (5 bases). Germline loops: CDR1 SQVTM, CDR2 ANQGSEA. The CDR3 length is 14 residues. V was cut by 4 bases and J by 0 bases, with 10 bases left in between.

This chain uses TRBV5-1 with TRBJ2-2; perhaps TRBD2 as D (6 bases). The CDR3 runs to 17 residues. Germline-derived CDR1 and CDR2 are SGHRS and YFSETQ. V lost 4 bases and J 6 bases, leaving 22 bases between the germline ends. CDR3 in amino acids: CASSPLGGRANAGELFF. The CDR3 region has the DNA TGCGCCAGCAGCCCCCTGGGGGGTAGGGCAAATGCCGGGGAGCTGTTTTTT.

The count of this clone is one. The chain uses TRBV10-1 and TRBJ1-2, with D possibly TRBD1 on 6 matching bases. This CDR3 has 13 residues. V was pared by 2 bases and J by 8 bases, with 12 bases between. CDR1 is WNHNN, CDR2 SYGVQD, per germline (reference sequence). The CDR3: CASSEDRIWGYTF. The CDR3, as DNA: TGCGCCAGCAGTGAGGACAGGATCTGGGGCTACACCTTC.

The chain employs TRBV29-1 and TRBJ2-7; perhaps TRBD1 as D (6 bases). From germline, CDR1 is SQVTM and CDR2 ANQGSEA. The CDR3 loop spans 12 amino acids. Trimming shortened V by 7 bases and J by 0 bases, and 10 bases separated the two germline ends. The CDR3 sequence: CSAKQGSYEQYF. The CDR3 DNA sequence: TGCAGCGCCAAACAGGGCTCCTACGAGCAGTACTTC.

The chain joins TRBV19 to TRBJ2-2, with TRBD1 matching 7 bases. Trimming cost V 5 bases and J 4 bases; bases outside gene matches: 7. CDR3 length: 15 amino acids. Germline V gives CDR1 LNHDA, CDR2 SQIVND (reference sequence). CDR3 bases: TGTGCCAGTAGTTTACGGACAGGCAGCACCGGGGAGCTGTTTTTT. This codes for CASSLRTGSTGELFF.

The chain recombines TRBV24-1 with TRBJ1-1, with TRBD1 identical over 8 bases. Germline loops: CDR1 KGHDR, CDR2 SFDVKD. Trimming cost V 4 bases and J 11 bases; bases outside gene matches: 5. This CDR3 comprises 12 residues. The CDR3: CATSDRTGRAFF. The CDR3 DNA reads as TGTGCCACCAGTGACCGGACAGGGAGGGCTTTCTTT.